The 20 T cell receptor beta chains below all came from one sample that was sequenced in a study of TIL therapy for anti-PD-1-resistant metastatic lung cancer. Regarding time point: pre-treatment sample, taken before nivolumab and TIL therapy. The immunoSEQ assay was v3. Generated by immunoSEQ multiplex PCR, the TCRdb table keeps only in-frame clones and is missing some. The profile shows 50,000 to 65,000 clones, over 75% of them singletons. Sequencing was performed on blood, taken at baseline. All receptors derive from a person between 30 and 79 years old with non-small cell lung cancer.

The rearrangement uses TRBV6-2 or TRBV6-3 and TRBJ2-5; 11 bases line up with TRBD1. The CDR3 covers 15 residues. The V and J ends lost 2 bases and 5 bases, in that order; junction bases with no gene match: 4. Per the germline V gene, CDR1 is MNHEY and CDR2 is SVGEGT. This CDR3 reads CASSYGQGASETQYF. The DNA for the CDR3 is TGTGCCAGCAGTTACGGACAGGGGGCATCGGAGACCCAGTACTTC.

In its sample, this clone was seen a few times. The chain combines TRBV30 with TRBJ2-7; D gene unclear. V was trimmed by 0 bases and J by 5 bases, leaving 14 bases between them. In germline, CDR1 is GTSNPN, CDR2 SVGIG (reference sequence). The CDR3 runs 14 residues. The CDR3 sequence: CAWSVTPSPHEQYF. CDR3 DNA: TGTGCCTGGAGTGTAACCCCATCCCCCCACGAGCAGTACTTC.

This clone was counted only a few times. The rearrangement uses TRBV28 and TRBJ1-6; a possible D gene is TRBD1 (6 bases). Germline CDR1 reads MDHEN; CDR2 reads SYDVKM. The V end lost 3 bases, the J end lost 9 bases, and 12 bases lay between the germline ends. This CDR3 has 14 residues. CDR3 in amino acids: CASSFVRGGSPLHF. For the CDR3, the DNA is TGTGCCAGCAGTTTTGTCAGGGGAGGTTCACCCCTCCACTTT.

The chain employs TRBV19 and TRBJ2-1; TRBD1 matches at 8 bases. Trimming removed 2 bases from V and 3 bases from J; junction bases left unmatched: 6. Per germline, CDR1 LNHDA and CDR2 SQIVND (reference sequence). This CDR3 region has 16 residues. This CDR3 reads CASSIITGGSYNEQFF. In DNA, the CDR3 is TGTGCCAGTAGTATAATAACAGGGGGAAGCTACAATGAGCAGTTCTTC.

CDR3: CASSLPDPRVAGELFF. For the CDR3, the DNA is TGCGCCAGCAGCTTGCCGGACCCCCGAGTGGCCGGGGAGCTGTTTTTT. This chain connects TRBV5-1 to TRBJ2-2; D is ambiguous. The germline V gene has CDR1 SGHRS and CDR2 YFSETQ. The CDR3 length is 16 residues. V lost 1 base to trimming and J lost 6 bases, with 16 bases between them.

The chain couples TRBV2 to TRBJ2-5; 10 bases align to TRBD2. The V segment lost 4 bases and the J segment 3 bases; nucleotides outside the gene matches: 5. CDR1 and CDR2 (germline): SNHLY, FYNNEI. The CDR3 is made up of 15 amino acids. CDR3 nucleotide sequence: TGTGCCAGCAGTGTAGCGGGGGGCCAAAAAGAGACCCAGTACTTC. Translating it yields CASSVAGGQKETQYF.

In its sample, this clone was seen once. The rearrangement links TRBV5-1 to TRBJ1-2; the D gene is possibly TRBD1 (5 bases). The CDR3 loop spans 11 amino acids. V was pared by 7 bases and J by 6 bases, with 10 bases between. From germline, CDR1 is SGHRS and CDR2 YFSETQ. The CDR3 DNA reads TGCGCCAGCGGACAAGGGAATGGCTACACCTTC. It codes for CASGQGNGYTF.

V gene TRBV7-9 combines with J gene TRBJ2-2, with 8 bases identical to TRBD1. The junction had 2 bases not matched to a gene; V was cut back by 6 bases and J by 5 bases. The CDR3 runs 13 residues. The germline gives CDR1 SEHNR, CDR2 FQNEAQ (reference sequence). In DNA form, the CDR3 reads TGTGCCAGCAGGCAGGGGGCGACCGGGGAGCTGTTTTTT. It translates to CASRQGATGELFF.

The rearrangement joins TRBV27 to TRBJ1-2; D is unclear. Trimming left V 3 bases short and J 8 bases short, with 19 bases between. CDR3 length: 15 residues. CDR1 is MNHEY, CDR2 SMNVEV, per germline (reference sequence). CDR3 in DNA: TGTGCCAGCAGTTTTGGTGTGGGGAGGGCGGGAGGCTACACCTTC. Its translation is CASSFGVGRAGGYTF.

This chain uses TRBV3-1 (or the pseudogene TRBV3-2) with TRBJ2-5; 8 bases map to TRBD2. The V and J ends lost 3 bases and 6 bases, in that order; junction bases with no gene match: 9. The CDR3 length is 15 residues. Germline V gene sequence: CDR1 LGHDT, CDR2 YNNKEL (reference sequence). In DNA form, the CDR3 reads TGTGCCAGCAGCCAGTCAAGCGGGAGTGTAAAGACCCAGTACTTC. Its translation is CASSQSSGSVKTQYF.

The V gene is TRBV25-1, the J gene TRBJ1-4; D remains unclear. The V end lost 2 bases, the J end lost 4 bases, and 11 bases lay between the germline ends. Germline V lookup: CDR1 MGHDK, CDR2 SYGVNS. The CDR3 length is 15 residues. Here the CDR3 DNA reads TGTGCCAGCAGTGAACTCGGGCTGGGTAATGAAAAACTGTTTTTT. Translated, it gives CASSELGLGNEKLFF.

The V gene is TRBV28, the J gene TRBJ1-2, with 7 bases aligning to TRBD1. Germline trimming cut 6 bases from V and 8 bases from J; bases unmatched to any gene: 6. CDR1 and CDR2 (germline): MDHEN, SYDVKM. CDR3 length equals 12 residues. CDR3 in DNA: TGTGCCAGCAGCAAGGGGGCTTGGGGCTACACCTTC. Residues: CASSKGAWGYTF.

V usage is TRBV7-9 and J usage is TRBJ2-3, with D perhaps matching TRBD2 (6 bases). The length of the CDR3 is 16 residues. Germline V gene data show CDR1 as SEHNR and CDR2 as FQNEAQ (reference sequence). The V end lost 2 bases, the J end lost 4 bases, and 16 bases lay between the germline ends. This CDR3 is CASSLLYRESADTQYF. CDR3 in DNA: TGTGCCAGCAGCTTACTGTACCGGGAGAGCGCAGATACGCAGTATTTT.

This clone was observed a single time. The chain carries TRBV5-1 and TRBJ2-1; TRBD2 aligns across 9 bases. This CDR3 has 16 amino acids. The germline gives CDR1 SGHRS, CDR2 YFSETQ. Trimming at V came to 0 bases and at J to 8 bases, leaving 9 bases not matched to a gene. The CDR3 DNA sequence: TGCGCCAGCAGCTTGGAGAGGCCTAGCGGGAATGATGAGCAGTTCTTC. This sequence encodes CASSLERPSGNDEQFF.

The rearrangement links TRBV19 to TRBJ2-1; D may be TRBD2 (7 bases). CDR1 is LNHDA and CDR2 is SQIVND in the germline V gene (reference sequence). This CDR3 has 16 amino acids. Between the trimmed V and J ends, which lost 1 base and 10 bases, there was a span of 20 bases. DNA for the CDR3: TGTGCCAGTAGTATAGTTTTGGGGGGAGGGGGAAACGAGCAGTTCTTC. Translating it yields CASSIVLGGGGNEQFF.

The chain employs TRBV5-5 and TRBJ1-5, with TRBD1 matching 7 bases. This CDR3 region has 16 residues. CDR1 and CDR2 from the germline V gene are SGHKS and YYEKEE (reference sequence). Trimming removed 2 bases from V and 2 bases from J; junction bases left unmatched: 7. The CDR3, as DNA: TGTGCCAGCAGCTTCGGACAGGTTGAGGGCAATCAGCCCCAGCATTTT. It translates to CASSFGQVEGNQPQHF.

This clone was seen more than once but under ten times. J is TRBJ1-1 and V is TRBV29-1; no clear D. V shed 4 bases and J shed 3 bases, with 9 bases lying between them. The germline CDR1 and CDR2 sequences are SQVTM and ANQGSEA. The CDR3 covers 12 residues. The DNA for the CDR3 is TGCAGCGTTGTGGGTGGTGACACTGAAGCTTTCTTT. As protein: CSVVGGDTEAFF.

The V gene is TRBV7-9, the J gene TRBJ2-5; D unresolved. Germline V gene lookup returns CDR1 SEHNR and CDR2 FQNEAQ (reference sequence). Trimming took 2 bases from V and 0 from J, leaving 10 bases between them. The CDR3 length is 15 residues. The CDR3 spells CASSLFYGNQETQYF. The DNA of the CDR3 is TGTGCCAGCAGCTTATTTTATGGCAACCAAGAGACCCAGTACTTC.

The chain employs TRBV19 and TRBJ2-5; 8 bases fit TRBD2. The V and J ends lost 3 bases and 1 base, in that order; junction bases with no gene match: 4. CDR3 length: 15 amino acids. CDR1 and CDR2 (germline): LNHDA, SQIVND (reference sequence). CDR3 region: CASSMATSGQETQYF. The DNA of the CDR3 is TGTGCCAGTAGTATGGCTACTAGCGGCCAAGAGACCCAGTACTTC.

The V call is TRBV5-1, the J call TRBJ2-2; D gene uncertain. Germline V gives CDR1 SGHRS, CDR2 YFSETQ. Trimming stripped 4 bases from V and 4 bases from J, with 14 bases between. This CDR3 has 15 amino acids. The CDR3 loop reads CASSAVMVGTGELFF. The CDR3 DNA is TGCGCCAGCAGCGCGGTAATGGTGGGCACCGGGGAGCTGTTTTTT.